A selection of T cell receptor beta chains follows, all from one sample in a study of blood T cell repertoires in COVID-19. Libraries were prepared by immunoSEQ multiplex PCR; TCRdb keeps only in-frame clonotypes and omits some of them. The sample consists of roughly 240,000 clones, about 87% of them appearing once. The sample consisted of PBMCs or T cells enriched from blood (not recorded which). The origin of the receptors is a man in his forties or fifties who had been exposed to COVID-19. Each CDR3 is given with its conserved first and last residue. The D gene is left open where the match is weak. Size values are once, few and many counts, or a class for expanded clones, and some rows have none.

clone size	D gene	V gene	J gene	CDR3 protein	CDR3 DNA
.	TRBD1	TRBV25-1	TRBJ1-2	CASSEQGATYGYTF	TGTGCCAGCAGTGAACAGGGGGCCACCTATGGCTACACCTTC
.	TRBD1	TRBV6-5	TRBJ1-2	CASSYWTGGNYGYTF	TGTGCCAGCAGTTACTGGACAGGGGGGAACTATGGCTACACCTTC
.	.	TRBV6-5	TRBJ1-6	CASRDPSSYNSPLHF	TGTGCCAGCCGAGATCCGAGCTCCTATAATTCACCCCTCCACTTT
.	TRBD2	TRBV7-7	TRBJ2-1	CASSLDGTSGTGEQFF	TGTGCTAGCAGCTTAGATGGGACTAGCGGGACCGGGGAGCAGTTCTTC
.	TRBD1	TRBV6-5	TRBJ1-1	CASSKLTGGNTEAFF	TGTGCCAGCAGTAAACTAACAGGGGGGAACACTGAAGCTTTCTTT
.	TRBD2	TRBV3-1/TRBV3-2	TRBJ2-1	CASRQLAGEREQFF	TGTGCCAGCAGACAACTAGCGGGAGAGCGTGAGCAGTTCTTC
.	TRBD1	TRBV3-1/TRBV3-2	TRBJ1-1	CASSPHPTGGGTEAFF	TGTGCCAGCAGCCCCCACCCCACAGGGGGCGGCACTGAAGCTTTCTTT
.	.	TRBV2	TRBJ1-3	CASSGQAPNMAGNTIYF	TGTGCCAGCAGTGGGCAGGCACCAAATATGGCTGGAAACACCATATATTTT
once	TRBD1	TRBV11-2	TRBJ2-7	CASSLVYRGGPQTYEQYF	TGTGCCAGCAGCTTAGTTTACAGGGGTGGTCCCCAAACCTACGAGCAGTACTTC
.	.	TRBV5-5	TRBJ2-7	CASSHLREPNYEQYF	TGTGCCAGCAGCCATTTGCGGGAACCGAACTACGAGCAGTACTTC
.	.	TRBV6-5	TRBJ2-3	CASSSGQRTDTQYF	TGTGCCAGCAGCTCCGGACAGCGCACAGATACGCAGTATTTT
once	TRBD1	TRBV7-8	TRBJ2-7	CASSLVRFWARQGNYEQYF	TGTGCCAGCAGCTTAGTTCGGTTCTGGGCGAGACAGGGAAACTACGAGCAGTACTTC
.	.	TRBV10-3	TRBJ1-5	CAISEQAADSNQPQHF	TGTGCCATCAGTGAGCAGGCAGCAGATAGCAATCAGCCCCAGCATTTT
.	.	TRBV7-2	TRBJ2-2	CASSLIWTVNTGELFF	TGTGCCAGCAGCTTAATTTGGACAGTGAACACCGGGGAGCTGTTTTTT
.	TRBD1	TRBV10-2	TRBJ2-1	CASRTGTGIYNEQFF	TGCGCCAGCAGGACCGGGACAGGGATCTACAATGAGCAGTTCTTC
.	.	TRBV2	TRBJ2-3	CASSESGDTQYF	TGTGCCAGCAGTGAATCAGGAGATACGCAGTATTTT
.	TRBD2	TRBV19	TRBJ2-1	CASSGLVNQNEQFF	TGTGCCAGTAGTGGACTAGTCAACCAGAATGAGCAGTTCTTC
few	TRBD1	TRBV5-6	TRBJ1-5	CASSQNRGYSNQPQHF	TGTGCCAGCAGCCAGAACAGGGGGTATAGCAATCAGCCCCAGCATTTT
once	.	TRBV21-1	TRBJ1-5	CASSKVGAQPQHF	TGTGCCAGCAGCAAGGTGGGGGCCCAGCCCCAGCATTTT
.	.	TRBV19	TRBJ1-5	CASSIRGTVSNQPQHF	TGTGCCAGTAGTATCCGGGGGACGGTTAGCAATCAGCCCCAGCATTTT
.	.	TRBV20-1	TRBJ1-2	CSASEQENYGYTF	TGCAGTGCTAGTGAACAGGAGAACTATGGCTACACCTTC
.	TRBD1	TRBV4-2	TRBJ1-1	CASSQGPDRDHTEAFF	TGTGCCAGCAGCCAGGGGCCGGACAGGGATCACACTGAAGCTTTCTTT